A single sample is the source of the 19 T cell receptor beta chains below, sequenced in a study of blood T cells in healthy people across ages. Then a second PCR, running about 7 to 11 cycles, was carried out with a sample-barcoded 5' primer and a J-beta primer mix. TCRdb re-called the 5' RACE reads through MiXCR, storing one row per CDR3 protein. The repertoire holds around 870,000 distinct CDR3 sequences, with around 30% as singletons. Material for sequencing was blood. The origin of the receptors is an elderly woman in good health.

The rearrangement uses TRBV10-3 and TRBJ2-7, with 8 bases fitting TRBD2. V was pared by 0 bases and J by 3 bases, with 10 bases of the junction left unmatched. The germline V gene encodes CDR1 ENHRY and CDR2 SYGVKD. The CDR3 has 17 residues. The CDR3 sequence: CAISESSSSGTIYEQYF. The CDR3 DNA sequence: TGTGCCATCAGTGAGTCCTCGAGTAGCGGGACTATCTACGAGCAGTACTTC.

The rearrangement links TRBV21-1 to TRBJ1-5. TRBV21-1 is recorded as a pseudogene. The CDR3 has 16 residues. In DNA form, the CDR3 reads TGTGCCAGCAGCCCCAGGCGGGAAGATAGCAATCAGCCCCAGCATTTT. It yields the protein CASSPRREDSNQPQHF.

This clonotype was seen once. The V and J genes are TRBV7-3 and TRBJ2-5; D possibly corresponds to TRBD2 (6 bases). The germline CDR1 and CDR2 sequences are SGHTA and FQGTGA. Trimming left V 2 bases short and J 3 bases short, with 13 bases between. This CDR3 region has 15 residues. CDR3 DNA sequence: TGTGCCAGCAGCTTAGGTCCCCCGGGGGAAGAGACCCAGTACTTC. Protein sequence: CASSLGPPGEETQYF.

The chain couples TRBV12-3 or TRBV12-4 to TRBJ2-3; weak D call: TRBD2 (5 bases). Trimming pared 7 bases from V and 5 bases from J, leaving 25 bases between. This CDR3 contains 17 residues. CDR3 in amino acids: CASNSPGYSRTGDTQYF. In nucleotides, the CDR3 is TGTGCCAGCAATTCCCCTGGGTATAGCAGGACTGGAGATACGCAGTATTTT.

This clonotype was detected many times. A much larger clone differs by one base, so this may be a read error. The rearrangement uses TRBV6-6 and TRBJ2-1; 11 nucleotides agree with TRBD2. The DNA end is a closer match to TRBJ2-7, so the J assignment may be wrong. The CDR3 extends over 16 amino acids. Germline V gene data show CDR1 as MNHNY and CDR2 as SVGAGI (reference sequence). Written as DNA, the CDR3 is TGTGCCAGCAGTTCGAATAGCGGGGGGGATTACAATGAGCAGTACTTC. It encodes CASSSNSGGDYNEQYF.

This clonotype was seen at least ten times. The chain joins TRBV5-1 to TRBJ1-1; no clear D. This CDR3 region has 14 residues. The V end lost 0 bases, the J end lost 1 base, and 7 bases lay between the germline ends. Germline V gene sequence: CDR1 SGHRS, CDR2 YFSETQ. CDR3 sequence reads: CASSLGVSNTEAFF. The CDR3 bases are TGCGCCAGCAGCTTGGGGGTGTCGAACACTGAAGCTTTCTTT.

In this sample, this clonotype turned up many times. The CDR3 coding sequence is TGTGCCAGCAGCACCAGCACCGTCTTCAATAATGAAAAACTGTTTTTT. This sequence encodes CASSTSTVFNNEKLFF. This chain uses TRBV7-9 with TRBJ1-4, with no clear D. V was clipped by 5 bases and J by 4 bases, with 17 bases between them. Per the germline V gene, CDR1 is SEHNR and CDR2 is FQNEAQ (reference sequence). This CDR3 is built from 16 residues.

Concerning this clonotype itself: The junction shows a germline mismatch at one end, possibly a read error. This chain links TRBV6-2 or TRBV6-3 with TRBJ2-2; 8 bases are shared with TRBD2. The length of the CDR3 is 16 residues. The germline V gene has CDR1 MNHEY and CDR2 SVGEGT. The CDR3 coding sequence is TGTGCCAGCAGGCCCAGTGGGACTAGGGCAACCGGGGAGCGGTTTTTT. This codes for CASRPSGTRATGERFF.

Ten or more counts support this clonotype. The rearrangement joins TRBV6-2 or TRBV6-3 to TRBJ1-2; possibly TRBD1 for D (5 bases). V lost 7 bases and J lost 0, with 15 bases in between. From germline, CDR1 is MNHEY and CDR2 SVGEGT. The CDR3 runs to 15 residues. The CDR3 loop reads CASKPRGRANYGYTF. Here the CDR3 DNA reads TGTGCCAGCAAACCTCGGGGCAGAGCTAACTATGGCTACACCTTC.

As concerns this clonotype: A much more abundant neighbour one base away suggests this may be a read error. The chain employs TRBV12-3 or TRBV12-4 and TRBJ1-5; 10 nucleotides align to TRBD1. There are 18 residues in the CDR3. J lost 1 base, V lost 3 bases, and 9 bases had no gene match. The CDR3 spells CASSFPGQGRSSNQPQHF. In DNA, the CDR3 is TGTGCCAGCAGTTTCCCGGGACAGGGGAGGTCGAGCAATCAGCCCCAGCATTTT.

This clonotype was observed a few times. A much larger clone is a single base away; this may be a read error. The chain links TRBV7-2 to TRBJ2-5; tentatively, D is TRBD2 (7 bases). CDR3 length: 14 amino acids. Looked up from germline, CDR1 is SGHTA and CDR2 is FQGNSA. The CDR3 loop is CAGSLGGSGETQYF. In DNA, the CDR3 is TGTGCCGGCAGCTTAGGGGGTAGCGGGGAGACCCAGTACTTC. The whole variable domain, remainder taken from reference TRBV7-2 and TRBJ2-5, is GAGVSQSPSNKVTEKGKDVELRCDPISGHTALYWYRQSLGQGLEFLIYFQGNSAPDKSGLPSDRFSAERTGGSVSTLTIQRTQQEDSAVYLCAGSLGGSGETQYFGPGTRLLVL.

This clonotype was detected a few times. The V and J genes are TRBV7-2 and TRBJ2-2; 11 bases agree with TRBD1. CDR1 and CDR2 from the germline V gene are SGHTA and FQGNSA. This CDR3 has 16 residues. V shed 6 bases and J 6 bases; nucleotides not matched to a gene: 9. The CDR3 loop is CASSPSGTGGPGELFF. In DNA, the CDR3 is TGTGCCAGCAGTCCTTCCGGGACAGGGGGTCCCGGGGAGCTGTTTTTT. The full variable domain, its missing parts supplied by reference TRBV7-2 and TRBJ2-2, is GAGVSQSPSNKVTEKGKDVELRCDPISGHTALYWYRQSLGQGLEFLIYFQGNSAPDKSGLPSDRFSAERTGGSVSTLTIQRTQQEDSAVYLCASSPSGTGGPGELFFGEGSRLTVL.

This clonotype was detected many times. This chain joins TRBV5-1 and TRBJ1-1; no clear D. Trimming stripped 3 bases from V and 2 bases from J, with 14 bases between. Germline V gene lookup returns CDR1 SGHRS and CDR2 YFSETQ. This CDR3 has 15 amino acids. This CDR3 reads CASSSTISRNTEAFF. CDR3 bases: TGCGCCAGCAGCTCGACGATCTCTCGTAACACTGAAGCTTTCTTT.

This clonotype was counted between two and nine times. A much bigger clone sits one base away, suggesting this may be a read error. CDR3 sequence: CAGSPSSGGRETQYF. As DNA, the CDR3 is TGTGCCGGCAGCCCAAGCTCGGGGGGCAGGGAGACCCAGTACTTC. V gene TRBV5-5 combines with J gene TRBJ2-5; tentatively, D is TRBD2 (7 bases). The CDR3 is made up of 15 amino acids. The germline V gene encodes CDR1 SGHKS and CDR2 YYEKEE (reference sequence).

This clonotype was counted ten times or more. This rearrangement joins TRBV7-9 to TRBJ2-1; the D is unclear. Germline lookup yields CDR1 SEHNR and CDR2 FQNEAQ (reference sequence). Between the trimmed V and J ends, which lost 4 bases and 6 bases, there was a span of 16 bases. This CDR3 region has 15 residues. This chain's CDR3 is CASSSPPPKFNEQFF. CDR3 bases: TGTGCCAGCAGCTCGCCTCCCCCGAAGTTCAATGAGCAGTTCTTC.

On this clonotype: Since a much larger clone is just one base distant, this may be a read error. The chain employs TRBV25-1 and TRBJ2-5, with D hard to call. The J call may be in error: the DNA end matches TRBJ2-1 better. CDR1 and CDR2 (germline): MGHDK, SYGVNS. The CDR3 loop spans 14 amino acids. CDR3 protein: CASSHMPSQETQFF. The CDR3 coding sequence is TGTGCCAGCAGTCATATGCCCAGCCAAGAGACCCAGTTCTTC.

This clonotype was found many times. The chain employs TRBV5-1 and TRBJ2-5, with 8 nucleotides matching TRBD2. Trimming cost V 0 bases and J 7 bases; bases outside gene matches: 14. CDR1 and CDR2 from the germline V gene are SGHRS and YFSETQ. The CDR3 runs 17 residues. The CDR3: CASSLVSVDSAGGTQYF. The CDR3 nucleotides read TGCGCCAGCAGCTTGGTGAGCGTCGACTCGGCGGGGGGGACCCAGTACTTC.

This clonotype was counted between two and nine times. The chain joins TRBV4-3 to TRBJ1-1; TRBD1 matches 9 bases. There are 14 residues in the CDR3. Germline V gene data show CDR1 as LGHNA and CDR2 as YSLEER. V shed 0 bases, J shed 7 bases, and the junction held 3 bases outside the gene matches. The CDR3 spells CASSQDTGGLEAFF. The CDR3 DNA is TGCGCCAGCAGCCAAGATACAGGGGGCCTTGAAGCTTTCTTT.

This clonotype appeared once. This clone may be a read error of a much larger clone one base away. The chain has TRBV6-2 or TRBV6-3 and TRBJ2-1; D possibly corresponds to TRBD1 (6 bases). Germline assignment: CDR1 MNHEY and CDR2 SVGEGT. The CDR3 totals 13 residues. V was clipped by 6 bases and J by 4 bases, with 10 bases between them. The CDR3 region is CASRSGQYNEQFF. The CDR3 nucleotides read TGTGCCAGCAGGAGTGGACAGTACAATGAGCAGTTCTTC.